The subject of this entry is one TCR beta chain. The clone's antigen remains unknown. One junction end disagrees with the germline gene, perhaps due to a read error. The sample is drawn from a study of shared clonotypes between healthy human individuals (dated by TCRdb to 2018 to 2021). Describing the broader study: The cohort included a few men and a couple of women between 18 and 49 years of age. Leukapheresis yielded between about 0.9 and 9 billion PBMCs per donor. Different laboratories and diverse techniques were used to prepare libraries and sequence TCR repertoires, to increase sequencing depth and limit assay-specific biases. The study deeply sequenced blood TCR repertoires of several healthy adults to estimate repertoire size and the extent of clonotype sharing between individuals.

Results and caveats for the whole study, not just this receptor: Pairwise subsampling led to the expectation that sequencing depth would affect the degree of clonotype sharing among donors. Sampling was restricted to blood, and TCR repertoires in tissues likely differ from the TCR repertoires found in blood. The small number of donors limited the genetic and exposure-history diversity represented.

The CDR3 numbers 16 residues from cysteine through phenylalanine. Of the read, only the CDR3 DNA is kept; its 48 bases are in frame from base 1. As encoded in the germline V gene, CDR1 is SGHTA while CDR2 is FQGNSA. TCR CDR3 regions were amplified from genomic DNA by multiplex PCR using the deep immunoSEQ assay. Extracted genomic DNA from each cell subset was spread evenly across all wells of several immunoSEQ 96-well plates, with each plate serving as a replicate. Each replicate PCR for unsorted PBMC received 300 to 350 ng genomic DNA, equal to 30,000 to 35,000 T cell genomes. Ten immunoSEQ deep assay plates were used to sequence unsorted PBMC genomic DNA. The purified libraries were quantified using a Qubit 3.0 fluorometer, sized with a Bioanalyzer 2100, and then quantified again using the KAPA Library Quantification kit. Every immunoSEQ 96-well plate was sequenced on a dedicated single-read 150-cycle Illumina NextSeq 550 flow cell. The paper's processing steps were these. Because the immunoSEQ output held only junctional sequences and lacked quality scores, the filtering could not match the filtering applied to full-length reads. To assign V/J genes and CDR3, sequences were annotated using PyIR, a Python wrapper for IgBLAST v1.9, with IMGT germline references. Any read was removed if the V/J assignment was weak (E-value above 1e-6), the CDR3 was missing, or the read contained stop codons, out-of-frame junctions, or ambiguous translated residues. V3J clonotypes were defined as sequences sharing the same inferred V gene, J gene, and CDR3 amino acid sequence. Percentage overlap between repertoires was computed as shared unique clonotypes divided by the size of the smaller repertoire. RTK rarefaction, the Chao1 estimator, and Recon v2.1 estimates of unobserved clonotypes were used to assess repertoire richness. TCRdb retrieved this table from immuneACCESS and kept in-frame rearrangements only. Not all clones are present; in checked studies, unresolved V genes account for under half, and no reason is known for the remainder. From that table come the V and J calls and clone size; the DNA was used to work out D and trimming. Counted in this sample were about 500,000 clones; 60% to 80% of them appeared once. Jointly, the top ten make up around 12% of the sample.

The donors were healthy, HIV-negative adults with no recently reported acute infections or vaccinations. Only Caucasian adults living in Nashville, Tennessee, USA were represented among the donors. For unsorted samples, approximately 81 million PBMCs were counted, and genomic DNA was extracted using the QIAamp DNA Blood Mini kit. Blood was obtained by leukapheresis, after which PBMCs were separated by Ficoll-Histopaque density gradient centrifugation and cryopreserved in liquid nitrogen vapor phase. The receptor chain draws on TRBV7-2 and TRBJ2-1, with a weak D call of TRBD2 (5 bases match). Sequenced: PBMCs. This clonotype was sampled from a woman between 40 and 50 years old in good health. Some clones in this sample may be carry-over from other donors' samples. CDR3 region: CASSLRSGSSYNEQLF. The DNA sequence is as follows: TGTGCCAGCAGTTTAAGGAGCGGTAGCTCCTACAATGAGCAGCTCTTC.